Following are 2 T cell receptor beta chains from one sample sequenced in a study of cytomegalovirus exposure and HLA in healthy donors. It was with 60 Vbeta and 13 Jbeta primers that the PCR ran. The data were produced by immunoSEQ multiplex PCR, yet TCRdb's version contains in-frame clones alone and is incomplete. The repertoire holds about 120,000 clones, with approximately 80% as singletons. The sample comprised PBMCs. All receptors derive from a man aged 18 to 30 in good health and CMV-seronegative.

The DNA for the CDR3 is TGTGCCTGGGACCCCAGAAATGCGGGGAGTGGCTACACCTTC. This sequence encodes CAWDPRNAGSGYTF. The rearrangement links TRBV30 to TRBJ1-2, with D unclear. The V gene's germline CDR1 is GTSNPN and CDR2 SVGIG (reference sequence). The CDR3 has 14 residues. Trimming left V 5 bases short and J 7 bases short, with 20 bases between. The full variable domain, with the rest looked up from reference TRBV30 and TRBJ1-2, is SQTIHQWPATLVQPVGSPLSLECTVEGTSNPNLYWYRQAAGRGLQLLFYSVGIGQISSEVPQNLSASRPQDRQFILSSKKLLLSDSGFYLCAWDPRNAGSGYTFGSGTRLTVV.

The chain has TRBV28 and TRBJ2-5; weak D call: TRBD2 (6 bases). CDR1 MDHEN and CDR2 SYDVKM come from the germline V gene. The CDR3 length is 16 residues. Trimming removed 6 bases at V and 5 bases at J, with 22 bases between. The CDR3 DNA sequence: TGTGCCAGCAGACAAGCGGGCGGGCCCCGGATCGAGACCCAGTACTTC. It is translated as CASRQAGGPRIETQYF.